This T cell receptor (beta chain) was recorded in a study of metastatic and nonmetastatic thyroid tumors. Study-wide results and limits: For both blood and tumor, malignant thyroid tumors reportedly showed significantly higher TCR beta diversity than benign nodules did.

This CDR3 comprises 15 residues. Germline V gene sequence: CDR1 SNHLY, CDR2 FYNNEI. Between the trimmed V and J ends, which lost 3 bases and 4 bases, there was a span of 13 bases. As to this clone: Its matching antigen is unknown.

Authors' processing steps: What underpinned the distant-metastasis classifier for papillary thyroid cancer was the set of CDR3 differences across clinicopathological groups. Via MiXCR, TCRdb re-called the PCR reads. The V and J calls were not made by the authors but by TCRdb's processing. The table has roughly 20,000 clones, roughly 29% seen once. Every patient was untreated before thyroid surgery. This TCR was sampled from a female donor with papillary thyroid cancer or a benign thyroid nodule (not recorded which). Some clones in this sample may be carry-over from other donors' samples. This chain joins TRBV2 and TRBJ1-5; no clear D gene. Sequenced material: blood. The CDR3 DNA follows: TGTGCCAGCAGTGAGTGGATGGGTGCTAATCAGCCCCAGCATTTT. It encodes CASSEWMGANQPQHF. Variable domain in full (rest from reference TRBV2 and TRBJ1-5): EPEVTQTPSHQVTQMGQEVILRCVPISNHLYFYWYRQILGQKVEFLVSFYNNEISEKSEIFDDQFSVERPDGSNFTLKIRSTKLEDSAMYFCASSEWMGANQPQHFGDGTRLSIL.